Sequencing of this T cell receptor (beta chain) was carried out in a study of blood T cells in healthy people across ages. Study details: Per two T cells, about one barcoded beta molecule was captured through template switching. Whole-study findings and limits: Naive CD4+ cells and diversity were both higher in long-lived donors than in aged donors. TCR beta diversity, measured per million T cells, fell in a roughly linear way with age.

Of note for this clonotype: Its antigen is unidentified.

RNA extraction gave at least 5.5 micrograms of total RNA per sample. It was with a sample-barcoded 5' primer and a J-beta primer mix that a second PCR of roughly 6 to 12 cycles was run. TCRdb reprocessed the 5' RACE reads via MiXCR and lists one record per CDR3 protein. The data contain about 640,000 distinct CDR3 sequences, 58% of them singletons. V was trimmed by 1 base and J by 5 bases, leaving 11 bases between them. CDR1 DFQATT and CDR2 SNEGSKA come from the germline V gene (reference sequence). The CDR3 is 14 residues long. Sequenced: blood. The V call is TRBV20-1, the J call TRBJ1-4; maybe TRBD1 (6 bases). This sequence was found in a man in his sixties in good health. The CDR3 nucleotides are TGCAGTGCTAGAGTTGGGGGGCGAAATGAAAAACTGTTTTTT. Encoded protein: CSARVGGRNEKLFF.